The T cell receptor (beta chain) under discussion was sequenced for a study of blood T cell repertoires in COVID-19 (dated by TCRdb to 2018 to 2021). Study-level background: Samples covering the acute and convalescent phases of COVID-19 were provided by collaborators in the United States, Italy and Spain. Nearly every sample came with metadata listing a de-identified subject ID, COVID-19 status, age in years and sex. Where available, HLA class I and class II types were taken from metadata supplied by the sample provider and were not determined by assay-based typing. Samples came from the ongoing ImmuneRACE study (first 160 participants) plus 1,254 subjects from 6 global collaborators. The repertoires were released in a freely available public database meant as a resource for research on the immune response to SARS-CoV-2. Deeply sampled blood TCRbeta repertoires from subjects exposed to, actively infected with, or recovered from COVID-19 were included in the dataset. The material from the prospective study consisted of cDNA or gDNA derived from T cells, B-cell-depleted T cells, or PBMCs. The paper's findings and limits, for the study overall: The amount of clinical and demographic metadata varied by source and participant and was provided uncurated.

The junction carries 14 bases between V and J, which are trimmed by 1 base and 7 bases respectively. CDR1 SGDLS and CDR2 YYNGEE are derived from the germline V gene. The cysteine opens and the phenylalanine closes a CDR3 of 15 amino acids. Only the CDR3 part of the read is kept: 45 bases, read in frame from the first base. Concerning this clone itself: Its antigen is not yet known. No much larger clone is present one base from it, and per-base qualities are unavailable.

Participants in the prospective study were enrolled through a virtual design, were aged about 18 to 89 years, and lived in 24 United States geographic areas. Cohort assignment in the prospective study relied on participant-reported clinical history from a screening survey and a study questionnaire. Exposed participants had been in contact with someone with a PCR-confirmed or clinician-diagnosed COVID-19 case within 2 weeks of study entry. Mobile phlebotomists in the prospective study collected whole blood, serum and a nasopharyngeal or oropharyngeal swab from every participant. Participants in the prospective study had the option to provide additional blood draws and questionnaires over a roughly 2-month period. Blood samples from the prospective study were shipped frozen or at room temperature prior to DNA extraction. TCRbeta CDR3 regions were amplified from genomic DNA by means of the immunoSEQ Assay, a bias-controlled multiplex PCR. The study's processing was this. The number of nucleated cells in each sample was estimated from the amplification of reference gene primers within the assay. Sequence reads were collapsed and filtered to measure the absolute abundance of every unique TCRbeta CDR3 rearrangement. Productive Simpson clonality was computed per sample as the square root of Simpson's diversity index over productive rearrangements. TCRdb took over this immuneACCESS table, retaining in-frame rearrangements with V and J assigned. Such tables are incomplete; in checked studies, under half of the missing clones stem from an unresolved V gene, and the remainder is unexplained. Clone size and V and J calls were adopted from that table, with D and trimming inferred from the DNA. Present in this sample are approximately 300,000 clones, more than 85% of which were seen just once. Of the sample, roughly 3.6% is held by the ten largest clones.

The sequence is built from TRBV9 and TRBJ1-4; no D segment can be confidently identified. This receptor was identified in a woman in her thirties who had been exposed to COVID-19. Sequenced sample: PBMCs or T cells enriched from blood (not recorded which). This receptor carries the CDR3 CASSVYLGRGEKLFF. The bases are TGTGCCAGCAGCGTATATCTGGGTCGCGGTGAAAAACTGTTTTTT.